The clone carrying this T cell receptor beta chain was seen at least ten times. The antigen remains unidentified. Individual cDNA molecules carried attached unique molecular identifiers. In TCRdb, the 5' RACE reads were re-called with MiXCR into one record per CDR3 protein. Altogether 20,000 to 30,000 distinct CDR3 sequences are present, 4.5% to 7% being singletons, with the ten largest covering 2% to 2.5%. The data stem from a study of early T cells in non-severe SARS-CoV-2 infection. Study in general: Unpaired chains resulted from sequencing bulk RNA of unsorted whole blood.

Study-level results: VDJdb matching, biased toward anti-spike CD8 responses, missed private and CD4 specificities.

Between the trimmed V and J ends, which lost 10 bases and 7 bases, there was a span of 14 bases. Germline assignment: CDR1 MNHEY and CDR2 SVGAGI. The CDR3 runs 12 residues. Source material: whole blood. The receptor was isolated from an adult who was a healthcare worker with PCR-confirmed SARS-CoV-2 infection or an uninfected control (not recorded which). This chain uses TRBV6-5 with TRBJ2-1; D is possibly TRBD1 (6 bases). The CDR3 DNA follows: TGTGCCACCCAATCTCAGGGGAATGAGCAGTTCTTC. It is translated as CATQSQGNEQFF.